This entry is about one T cell receptor beta chain. Its antigen remains unidentified. This sample is drawn from a study of cytomegalovirus exposure and HLA in healthy donors. V shed 2 bases and J shed 1 base, with 12 bases lying between them. CDR3 length: 15 amino acids. CDR1 SGHTA and CDR2 FQGNSA come from the germline V gene. Broader study findings: In a later analysis, HLA-C alleles had the fewest associated TCRs, DRB1 alleles the most. There were several of the most significant clusters that appeared linked to common viral pathogens in a later analysis. For most TCR beta V segments, an earlier analysis put the productive rate at about 87% or about 30% of the time. There were about 160 TCR beta chains listed as cytomegalovirus-associated.

PCR involved 60 Vbeta and 13 Jbeta primers. Method: immunoSEQ multiplex PCR; TCRdb's copy keeps in-frame clones and lacks some. The repertoire holds around 120,000 clones, with 65% to 80% as singletons. The material sequenced was PBMCs. The clonotype originates from a man aged 55-75 years in good health and CMV-seropositive. The chain recombines TRBV7-2 with TRBJ2-7; D possibly corresponds to TRBD2 (5 bases). CDR3 DNA: TGTGCCAGCAGCTTATTCGCGGGTGGTTCCTACGAGCAGTACTTC. It specifies CASSLFAGGSYEQYF.